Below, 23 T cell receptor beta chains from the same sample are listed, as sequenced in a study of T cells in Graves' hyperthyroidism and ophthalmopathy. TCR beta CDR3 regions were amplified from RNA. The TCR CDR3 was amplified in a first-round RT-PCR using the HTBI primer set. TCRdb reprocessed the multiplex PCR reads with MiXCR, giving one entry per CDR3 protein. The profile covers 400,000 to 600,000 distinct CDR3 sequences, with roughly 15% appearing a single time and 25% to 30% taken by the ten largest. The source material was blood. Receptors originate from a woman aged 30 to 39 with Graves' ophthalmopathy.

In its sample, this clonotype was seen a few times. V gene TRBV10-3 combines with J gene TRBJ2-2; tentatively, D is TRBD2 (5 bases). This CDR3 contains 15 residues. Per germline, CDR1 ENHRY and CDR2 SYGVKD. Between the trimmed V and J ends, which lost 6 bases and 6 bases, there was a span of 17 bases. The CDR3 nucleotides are TGTGCCATCAGCCCCACGCCTCCCGGGGCCGGGGAGCTGTTTTTT. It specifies CAISPTPPGAGELFF.

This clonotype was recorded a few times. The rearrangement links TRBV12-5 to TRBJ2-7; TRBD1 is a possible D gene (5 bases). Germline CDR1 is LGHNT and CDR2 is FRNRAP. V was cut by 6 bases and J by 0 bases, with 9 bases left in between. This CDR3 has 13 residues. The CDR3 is CASGLDTSYEQYF. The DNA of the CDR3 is TGTGCTAGTGGCCTGGACACCTCCTACGAGCAGTACTTC. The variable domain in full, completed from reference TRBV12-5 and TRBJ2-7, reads DARVTQTPRHKVTEMGQEVTMRCQPILGHNTVFWYRQTMMQGLELLAYFRNRAPLDDSGMPKDRFSAEMPDATLATLKIQPSEPRDSAVYFCASGLDTSYEQYFGPGTRLTVT.

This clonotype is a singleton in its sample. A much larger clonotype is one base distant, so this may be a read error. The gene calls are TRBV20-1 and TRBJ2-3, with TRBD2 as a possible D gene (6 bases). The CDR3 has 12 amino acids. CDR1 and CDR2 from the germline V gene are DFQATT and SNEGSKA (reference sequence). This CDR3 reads CSSSSGSDTQYF. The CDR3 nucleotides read TGCAGTTCCTCGAGCGGGTCAGACACGCAGTATTTT.

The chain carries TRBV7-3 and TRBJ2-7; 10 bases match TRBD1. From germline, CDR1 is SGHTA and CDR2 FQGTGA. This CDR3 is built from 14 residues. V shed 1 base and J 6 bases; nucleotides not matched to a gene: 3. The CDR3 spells CASSLRDRGGEQYF. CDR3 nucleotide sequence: TGTGCCAGCAGCTTAAGGGACAGGGGCGGCGAGCAGTACTTC. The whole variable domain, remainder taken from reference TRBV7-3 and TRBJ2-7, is GAGVSQTPSNKVTEKGKYVELRCDPISGHTALYWYRQSLGQGPEFLIYFQGTGAADDSGLPNDRFFAVRPEGSVSTLKIQRTERGDSAVYLCASSLRDRGGEQYFGPGTRLTVT.

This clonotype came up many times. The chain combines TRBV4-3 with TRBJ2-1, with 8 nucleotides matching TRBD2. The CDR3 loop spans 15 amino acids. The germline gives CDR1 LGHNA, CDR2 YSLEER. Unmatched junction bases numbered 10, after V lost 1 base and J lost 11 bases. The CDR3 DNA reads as TGCGCCAGCAGCCAAGGTGGGAGACTAGCGCCCCAGCAGTTCTTC. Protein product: CASSQGGRLAPQQFF.

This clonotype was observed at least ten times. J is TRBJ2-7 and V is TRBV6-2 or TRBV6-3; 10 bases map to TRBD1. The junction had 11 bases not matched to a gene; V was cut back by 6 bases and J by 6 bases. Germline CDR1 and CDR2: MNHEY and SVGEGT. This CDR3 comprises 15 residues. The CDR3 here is CASSTTGQGVGEQYF. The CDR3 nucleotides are TGTGCCAGCAGCACCACCGGACAGGGGGTCGGCGAGCAGTACTTC.

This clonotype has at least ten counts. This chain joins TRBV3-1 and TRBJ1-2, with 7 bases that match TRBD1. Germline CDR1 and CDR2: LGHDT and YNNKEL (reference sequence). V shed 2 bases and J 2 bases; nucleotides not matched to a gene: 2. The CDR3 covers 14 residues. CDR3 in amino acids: CASSQPGQNYGYTF. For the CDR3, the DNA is TGTGCCAGCAGCCAACCGGGACAGAACTATGGCTACACCTTC.

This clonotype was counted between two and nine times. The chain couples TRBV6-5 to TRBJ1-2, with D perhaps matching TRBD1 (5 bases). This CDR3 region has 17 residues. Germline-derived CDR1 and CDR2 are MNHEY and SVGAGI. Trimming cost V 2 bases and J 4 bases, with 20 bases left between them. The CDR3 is CASSYTTGTHLFYGYTF. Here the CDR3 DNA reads TGTGCCAGCAGTTACACAACCGGGACGCACTTGTTCTATGGCTACACCTTC.

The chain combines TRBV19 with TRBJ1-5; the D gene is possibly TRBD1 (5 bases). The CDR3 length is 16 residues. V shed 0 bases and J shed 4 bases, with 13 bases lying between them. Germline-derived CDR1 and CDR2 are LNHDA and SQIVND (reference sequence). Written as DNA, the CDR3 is TGTGCCAGTAGTATAGAAGCTCGGGGCCCAAATCAGCCCCAGCATTTT. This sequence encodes CASSIEARGPNQPQHF.

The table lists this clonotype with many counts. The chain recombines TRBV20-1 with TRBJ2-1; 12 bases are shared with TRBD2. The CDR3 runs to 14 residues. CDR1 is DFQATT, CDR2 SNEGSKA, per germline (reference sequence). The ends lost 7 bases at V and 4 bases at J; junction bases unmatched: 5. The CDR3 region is CSVQTSGRYNEQFF. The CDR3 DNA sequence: TGCAGTGTTCAGACTAGCGGGAGATACAATGAGCAGTTCTTC.

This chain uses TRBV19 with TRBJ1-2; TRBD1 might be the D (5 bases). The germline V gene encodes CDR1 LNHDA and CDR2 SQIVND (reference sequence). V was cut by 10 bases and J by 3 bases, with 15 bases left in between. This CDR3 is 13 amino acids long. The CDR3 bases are TGTGCCACCCGATCTGCGGGGCACTATGGCTACACCTTC. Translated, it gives CATRSAGHYGYTF.

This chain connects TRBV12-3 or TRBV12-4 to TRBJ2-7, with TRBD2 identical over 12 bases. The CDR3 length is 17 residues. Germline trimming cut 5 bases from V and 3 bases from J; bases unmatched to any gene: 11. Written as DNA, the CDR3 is TGTGCCAGCAGTCCCCTAGCGGGAGGGCCGATAGGCTACGAGCAGTACTTC. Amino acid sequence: CASSPLAGGPIGYEQYF.

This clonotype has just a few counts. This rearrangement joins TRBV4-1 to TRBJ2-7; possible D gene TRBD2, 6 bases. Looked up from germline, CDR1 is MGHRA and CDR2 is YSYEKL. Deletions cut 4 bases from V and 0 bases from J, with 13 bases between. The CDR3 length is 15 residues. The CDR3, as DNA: TGCGCCAGCAGCCTCTCGGCTAGCGACTCCTACGAGCAGTACTTC. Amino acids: CASSLSASDSYEQYF.

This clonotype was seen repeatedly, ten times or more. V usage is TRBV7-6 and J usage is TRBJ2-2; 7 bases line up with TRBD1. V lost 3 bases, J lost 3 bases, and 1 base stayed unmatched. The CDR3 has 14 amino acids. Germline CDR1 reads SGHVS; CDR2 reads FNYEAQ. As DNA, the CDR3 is TGTGCCAGCAGCTTTACAGGGGACACCGGGGAGCTGTTTTTT. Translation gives CASSFTGDTGELFF.

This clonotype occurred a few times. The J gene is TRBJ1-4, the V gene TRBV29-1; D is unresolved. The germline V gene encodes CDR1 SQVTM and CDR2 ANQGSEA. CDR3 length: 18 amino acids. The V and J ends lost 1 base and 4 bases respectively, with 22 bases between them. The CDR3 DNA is TGCAGCGTTGAAGTGGGTAAGGGCTCGAGCCGAGATAATGAAAAACTGTTTTTT. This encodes CSVEVGKGSSRDNEKLFF.

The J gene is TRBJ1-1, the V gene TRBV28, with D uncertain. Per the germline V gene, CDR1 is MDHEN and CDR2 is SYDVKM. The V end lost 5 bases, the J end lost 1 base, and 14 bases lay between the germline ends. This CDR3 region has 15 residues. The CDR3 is CASSPTSWTNTEAFF. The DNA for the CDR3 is TGTGCCAGCAGTCCTACTTCGTGGACGAACACTGAAGCTTTCTTT.

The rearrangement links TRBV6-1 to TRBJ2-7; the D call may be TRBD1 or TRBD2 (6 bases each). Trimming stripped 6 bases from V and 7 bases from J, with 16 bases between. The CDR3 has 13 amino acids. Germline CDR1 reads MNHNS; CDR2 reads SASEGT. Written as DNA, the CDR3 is TGTGCCAGCAGCGCAAACGGGGGCTGGGAGCAGTACTTC. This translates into CASSANGGWEQYF.

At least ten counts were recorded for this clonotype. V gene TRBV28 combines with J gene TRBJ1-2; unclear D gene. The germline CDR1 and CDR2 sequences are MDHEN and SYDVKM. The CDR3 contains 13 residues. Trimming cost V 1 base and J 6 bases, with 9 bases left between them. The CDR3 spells CASSLLTRNGYTF. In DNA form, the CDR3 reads TGTGCCAGCAGTTTATTGACACGGAATGGCTACACCTTC.

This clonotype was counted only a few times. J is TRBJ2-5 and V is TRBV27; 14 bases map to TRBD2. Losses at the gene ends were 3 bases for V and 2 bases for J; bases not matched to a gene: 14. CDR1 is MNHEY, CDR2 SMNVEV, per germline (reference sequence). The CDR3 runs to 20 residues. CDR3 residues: CASSFYGPGGLAGDQETQYF. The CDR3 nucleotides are TGTGCCAGCAGTTTTTATGGCCCAGGGGGACTAGCGGGAGATCAAGAGACCCAGTACTTC.

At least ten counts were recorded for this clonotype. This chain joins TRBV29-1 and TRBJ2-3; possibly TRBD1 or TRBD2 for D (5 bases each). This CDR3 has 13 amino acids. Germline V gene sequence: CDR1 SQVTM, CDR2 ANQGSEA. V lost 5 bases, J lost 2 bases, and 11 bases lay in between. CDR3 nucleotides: TGCAGCGTTTCGCCAGGGACCACAGATACGCAGTATTTT. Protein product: CSVSPGTTDTQYF.

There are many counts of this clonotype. The CDR3 DNA reads as TGTGCCAGCAGCTTAGGCGGGACAGGGGCCAACGTCCTGACTTTC. It specifies CASSLGGTGANVLTF. The rearrangement uses TRBV7-2 and TRBJ2-6; TRBD1 or TRBD2 may be the D gene (6 bases each). The CDR3 loop spans 15 amino acids. The V end lost 1 base, the J end lost 4 bases, and 8 bases lay between the germline ends. Germline V gene sequence: CDR1 SGHTA, CDR2 FQGNSA.

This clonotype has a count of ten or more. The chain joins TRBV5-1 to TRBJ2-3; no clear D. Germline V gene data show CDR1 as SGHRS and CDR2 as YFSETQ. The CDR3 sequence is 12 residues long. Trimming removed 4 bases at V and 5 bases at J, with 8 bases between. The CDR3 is CASSAELDTQYF. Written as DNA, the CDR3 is TGCGCCAGCAGCGCGGAATTAGATACGCAGTATTTT.

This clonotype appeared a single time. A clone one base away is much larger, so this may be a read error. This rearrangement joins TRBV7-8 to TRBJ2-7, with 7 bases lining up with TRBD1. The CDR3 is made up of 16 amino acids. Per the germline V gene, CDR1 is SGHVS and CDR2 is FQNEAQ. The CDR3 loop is CTSSLGWDSPVYEQYF. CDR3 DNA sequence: TGTACCAGCAGCTTAGGGTGGGACAGCCCTGTCTACGAGCAGTACTTC.